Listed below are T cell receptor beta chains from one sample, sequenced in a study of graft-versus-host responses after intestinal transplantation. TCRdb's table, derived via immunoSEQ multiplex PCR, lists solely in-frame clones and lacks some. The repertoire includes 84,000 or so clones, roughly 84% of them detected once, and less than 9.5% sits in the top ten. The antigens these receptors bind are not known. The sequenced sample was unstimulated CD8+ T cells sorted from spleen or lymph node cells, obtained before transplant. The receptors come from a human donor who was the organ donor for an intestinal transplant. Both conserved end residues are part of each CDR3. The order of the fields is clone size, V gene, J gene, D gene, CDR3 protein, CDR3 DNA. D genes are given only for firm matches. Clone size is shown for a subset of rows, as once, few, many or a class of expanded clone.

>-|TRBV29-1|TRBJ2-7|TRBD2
CSVEDGEAGDYEQYF
TGCAGCGTTGAAGATGGCGAAGCGGGGGACTACGAGCAGTACTTC
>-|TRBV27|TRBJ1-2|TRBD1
CASRTGSLAYTF
TGTGCCAGCCGGACAGGGTCCTTAGCCTACACCTTC
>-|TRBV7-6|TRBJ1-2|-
CASSLDPWGRDYGYTF
TGTGCCAGCAGCTTAGATCCCTGGGGACGGGACTATGGCTACACCTTC
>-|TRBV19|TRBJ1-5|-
CASSPQPQHF
TGTGCCAGTAGCCCCCAGCCCCAGCATTTT
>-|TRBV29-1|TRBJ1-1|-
CSASGTGTNTEAFF
TGCAGCGCCTCTGGAACAGGGACCAACACTGAAGCTTTCTTT
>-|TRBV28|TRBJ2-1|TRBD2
CASSDGTSATYNEQFF
TGTGCCAGCAGTGACGGGACTAGCGCCACCTACAATGAGCAGTTCTTC
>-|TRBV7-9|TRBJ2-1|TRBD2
CASSPLLDAWTRYYNEQFF
TGTGCCAGCAGCCCGCTTTTGGACGCTTGGACTAGATACTACAATGAGCAGTTCTTC
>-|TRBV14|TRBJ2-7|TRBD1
CASSGRGTSYEQYF
TGTGCCAGCAGCGGCAGGGGGACCTCCTACGAGCAGTACTTC
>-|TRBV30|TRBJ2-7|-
CAWGPSGTTYEQYF
TGTGCCTGGGGTCCCTCCGGGACAACATACGAGCAGTACTTC
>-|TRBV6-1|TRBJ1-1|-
CASTYRTNLEAFF
TGTGCCAGCACGTATCGTACGAACCTTGAAGCTTTCTTT
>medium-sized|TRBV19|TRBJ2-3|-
CASSYGADTQYF
TGTGCCAGTAGTTATGGGGCCGATACGCAGTATTTT
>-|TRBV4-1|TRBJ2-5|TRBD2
CASSTPRAGGISSRPQETQYF
TGCGCCAGCAGCACCCCCCGAGCGGGGGGGATATCAAGTCGGCCCCAAGAGACCCAGTACTTC